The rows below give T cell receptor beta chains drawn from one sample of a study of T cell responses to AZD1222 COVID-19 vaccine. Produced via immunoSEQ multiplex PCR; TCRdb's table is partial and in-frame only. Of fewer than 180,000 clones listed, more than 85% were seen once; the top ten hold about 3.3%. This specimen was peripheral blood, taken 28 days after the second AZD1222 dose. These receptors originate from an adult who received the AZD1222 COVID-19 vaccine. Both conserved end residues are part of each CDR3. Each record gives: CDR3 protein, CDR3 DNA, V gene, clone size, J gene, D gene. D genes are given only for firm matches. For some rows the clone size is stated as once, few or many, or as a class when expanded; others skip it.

CDR3: CASSYREDGKLFF
DNA: TGTGCCAGCAGTTATCGGGAGGACGGAAAACTGTTTTTT
V: TRBV12-3/TRBV12-4
size: .
J: TRBJ1-4
D: .

CDR3: CASSVGVESYEQYF
DNA: TGTGCCAGCAGCGTAGGTGTAGAATCCTACGAGCAGTACTTC
V: TRBV9
size: .
J: TRBJ2-7
D: .

CDR3: CASSMGPNNEQFF
DNA: TGTGCCAGCAGTATGGGACCTAACAATGAGCAGTTCTTC
V: TRBV7-3
size: .
J: TRBJ2-1
D: .

CDR3: CASSLLTGRSNQPQHF
DNA: TGTGCCAGCAGTTTATTGACAGGGCGTAGCAATCAGCCCCAGCATTTT
V: TRBV28
size: .
J: TRBJ1-5
D: TRBD1

CDR3: CASRRTSTYEQYF
DNA: TGTGCCAGCAGGCGGACCTCTACCTACGAGCAGTACTTC
V: TRBV3-1/TRBV3-2
size: .
J: TRBJ2-7
D: .

CDR3: CASSLGPGQIYEQYF
DNA: TGTGCCAGCAGCTTAGGCCCGGGACAGATCTACGAGCAGTACTTC
V: TRBV7-2
size: .
J: TRBJ2-7
D: TRBD1

CDR3: CASSIRTSGVQPTDTQYF
DNA: TGTGCCAGTAGTATCCGGACTAGCGGGGTACAACCTACAGATACGCAGTATTTT
V: TRBV19
size: .
J: TRBJ2-3
D: TRBD2

CDR3: CASSYPGKYTEAFF
DNA: TGTGCCAGCAGTTACCCCGGGAAGTACACTGAAGCTTTCTTT
V: TRBV6-5
size: once
J: TRBJ1-1
D: .

CDR3: CASSVFGGGPTDTQYF
DNA: TGTGCCAGCAGCGTATTTGGGGGAGGGCCCACAGATACGCAGTATTTT
V: TRBV9
size: .
J: TRBJ2-3
D: TRBD2

CDR3: CATSISGQARAGYTF
DNA: TGTGCCACCAGTATTAGCGGACAGGCCAGGGCCGGCTACACCTTC
V: TRBV24-1
size: .
J: TRBJ1-2
D: TRBD1

CDR3: CASSLGQGIWSYEQYF
DNA: TGCGCCAGCAGCTTAGGACAGGGGATATGGTCCTACGAGCAGTACTTC
V: TRBV5-1
size: .
J: TRBJ2-7
D: TRBD1

CDR3: CASRRTVSSYEQYF
DNA: TGTGCCAGCAGAAGGACTGTAAGCTCCTACGAGCAGTACTTC
V: TRBV2
size: .
J: TRBJ2-7
D: .

CDR3: CASSTAASYEQYF
DNA: TGTGCCAGCAGTACGGCAGCCTCCTACGAGCAGTACTTC
V: TRBV6-6
size: .
J: TRBJ2-7
D: .

CDR3: CASSAHPAVDRRSSYNSPLHF
DNA: TGTGCCAGCAGCGCCCATCCAGCAGTGGACCGCCGAAGCTCCTATAATTCACCCCTCCACTTT
V: TRBV28
size: .
J: TRBJ1-6
D: .

CDR3: CASSLLTGGTNEKLFF
DNA: TGTGCCAGTAGCCTCTTGACAGGGGGCACTAATGAAAAACTGTTTTTT
V: TRBV19
size: .
J: TRBJ1-4
D: TRBD1

CDR3: CASSLEASGPYEQYF
DNA: TGTGCCAGCAGCCTCGAGGCTAGCGGCCCCTACGAGCAGTACTTC
V: TRBV6-4
size: .
J: TRBJ2-7
D: TRBD2

CDR3: CASSSGTGQNYGYTF
DNA: TGTGCCAGCTCATCGGGGACAGGGCAAAACTATGGCTACACCTTC
V: TRBV6-5
size: .
J: TRBJ1-2
D: TRBD1

CDR3: CASSLSGDLYGYTF
DNA: TGTGCCAGCAGCTTATCAGGGGACCTCTATGGCTACACCTTC
V: TRBV13
size: .
J: TRBJ1-2
D: .

CDR3: CASNLDRNTEAFF
DNA: TGTGCCAGCAACCTGGACAGGAACACTGAAGCTTTCTTT
V: TRBV28
size: .
J: TRBJ1-1
D: .

CDR3: CAIGGDFPPYEQYF
DNA: TGTGCCATCGGGGGGGACTTCCCTCCCTACGAGCAGTACTTC
V: TRBV10-3
size: .
J: TRBJ2-7
D: TRBD2

CDR3: CAISELGPGNTIYF
DNA: TGTGCCATCAGTGAATTAGGGCCTGGAAACACCATATATTTT
V: TRBV10-3
size: .
J: TRBJ1-3
D: .

CDR3: CASSQTTGLIYEQYF
DNA: TGCGCCAGCAGCCAGACTACAGGGTTAATCTACGAGCAGTACTTC
V: TRBV5-1
size: .
J: TRBJ2-7
D: .

CDR3: CASSLGSSRGVYEQYF
DNA: TGTGCCAGCAGCCTTGGAAGTAGCCGTGGAGTGTACGAGCAGTACTTC
V: TRBV6-2/TRBV6-3
size: .
J: TRBJ2-7
D: .

CDR3: CASSSSTGSRTGELFF
DNA: TGCGCCAGCAGCTCTTCGACAGGGTCGCGCACCGGGGAGCTGTTTTTT
V: TRBV5-1
size: .
J: TRBJ2-2
D: TRBD1

CDR3: CASSWLLEGDTEAFF
DNA: TGTGCCAGCAGCTGGCTACTGGAAGGCGACACTGAAGCTTTCTTT
V: TRBV11-2
size: .
J: TRBJ1-1
D: .

CDR3: CASSQGPGQGAFF
DNA: TGTGCCAGCAGTCAAGGGCCCGGACAGGGCGCTTTCTTT
V: TRBV11-3
size: .
J: TRBJ1-1
D: TRBD1

CDR3: CASSSNSDQPQHF
DNA: TGTGCCAGCAGTAGCAACAGCGATCAGCCCCAGCATTTT
V: TRBV2
size: .
J: TRBJ1-5
D: .

CDR3: CASSPGTSGISGELFF
DNA: TGTGCCAGCAGCCCAGGGACTAGCGGGATTTCCGGGGAGCTGTTTTTT
V: TRBV11-3
size: .
J: TRBJ2-2
D: TRBD2

CDR3: CASSPRTSGPSSYNEQFF
DNA: TGTGCCAGCAGCCCGCGGACTAGCGGGCCAAGCTCCTACAATGAGCAGTTCTTC
V: TRBV14
size: once
J: TRBJ2-1
D: TRBD2

CDR3: CASTPRQGDTGELFF
DNA: TGCGCCAGCACCCCCAGACAGGGCGACACCGGGGAGCTGTTTTTT
V: TRBV5-1
size: .
J: TRBJ2-2
D: TRBD1

CDR3: CSASSGLAGGTDTQYF
DNA: TGCAGTGCTAGTTCCGGACTAGCGGGAGGCACAGATACGCAGTATTTT
V: TRBV20-1
size: .
J: TRBJ2-3
D: TRBD2

CDR3: CASRTVNSPLHF
DNA: TGTGCCAGCAGGACCGTTAATTCACCCCTCCACTTT
V: TRBV6-5
size: .
J: TRBJ1-6
D: .

CDR3: CATYTRQGSQPQHF
DNA: TGTGCCACCTATACTCGACAGGGAAGTCAGCCCCAGCATTTT
V: TRBV28
size: .
J: TRBJ1-5
D: TRBD1

CDR3: CASSPGRGTYNEQFF
DNA: TGTGCCAGCAGCCCGGGCCGAGGCACCTACAATGAGCAGTTCTTC
V: TRBV11-2
size: .
J: TRBJ2-1
D: .

CDR3: CASSPRTGGNQPQHF
DNA: TGTGCCAGCTCACCCCGGACAGGGGGCAATCAGCCCCAGCATTTT
V: TRBV18
size: .
J: TRBJ1-5
D: TRBD1

CDR3: CASSQQGYEQYF
DNA: TGTGCCAGCTCTCAGCAGGGCTACGAGCAGTACTTC
V: TRBV7-2
size: .
J: TRBJ2-7
D: .

CDR3: CASSEEGDTQYF
DNA: TGTGCCAGCAGTGAAGAGGGAGATACGCAGTATTTT
V: TRBV6-1
size: .
J: TRBJ2-3
D: .

CDR3: CASSAPGQGNFEQYF
DNA: TGTGCCAGCAGTGCCCCGGGACAGGGGAATTTCGAGCAGTACTTC
V: TRBV28
size: .
J: TRBJ2-7
D: TRBD1

CDR3: CASNTDTQYF
DNA: TGCGCCAGCAATACAGATACGCAGTATTTT
V: TRBV4-3
size: .
J: TRBJ2-3
D: .

CDR3: CASSWKEGTGGADGYTF
DNA: TGCGCCAGCAGCTGGAAGGAGGGGACAGGGGGCGCAGATGGCTACACCTTC
V: TRBV5-1
size: .
J: TRBJ1-2
D: TRBD1